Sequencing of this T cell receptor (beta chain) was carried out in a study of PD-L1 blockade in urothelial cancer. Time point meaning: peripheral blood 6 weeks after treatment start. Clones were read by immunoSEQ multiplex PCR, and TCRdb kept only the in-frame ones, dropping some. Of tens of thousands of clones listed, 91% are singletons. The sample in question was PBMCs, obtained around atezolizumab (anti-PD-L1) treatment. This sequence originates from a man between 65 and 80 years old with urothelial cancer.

The CDR3 DNA is TGTGCCAGCAGCTTTGAGGACTATGGTGAGCAGTTCTTC. Protein: CASSFEDYGEQFF. The chain employs TRBV7-3 and TRBJ2-1, with D possibly matching TRBD2 (6 bases). The V gene lost 3 bases and the J gene lost 9 bases, with 12 bases spanning the gap. Germline values: CDR1 SGHTA, CDR2 FQGTGA. The length of the CDR3 is 13 residues.